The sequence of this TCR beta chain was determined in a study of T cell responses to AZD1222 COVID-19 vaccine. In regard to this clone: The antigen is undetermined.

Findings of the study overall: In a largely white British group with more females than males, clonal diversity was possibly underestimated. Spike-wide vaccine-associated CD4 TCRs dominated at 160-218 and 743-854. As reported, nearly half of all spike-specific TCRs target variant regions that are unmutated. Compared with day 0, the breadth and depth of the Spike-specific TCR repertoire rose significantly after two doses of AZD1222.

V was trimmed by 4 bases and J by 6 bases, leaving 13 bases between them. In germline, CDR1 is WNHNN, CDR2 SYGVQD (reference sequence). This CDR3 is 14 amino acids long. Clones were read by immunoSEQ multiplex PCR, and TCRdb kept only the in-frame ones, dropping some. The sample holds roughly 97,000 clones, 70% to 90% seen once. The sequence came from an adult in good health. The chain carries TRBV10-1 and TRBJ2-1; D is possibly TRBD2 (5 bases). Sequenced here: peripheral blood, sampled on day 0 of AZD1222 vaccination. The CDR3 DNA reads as TGCGCCAGCAGTGGAGGGCCCGCAACCAATGAGCAGTTCTTC. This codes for CASSGGPATNEQFF.